These 13 T cell receptor beta chains share one sample of origin, sequenced in a study of cytomegalovirus exposure and HLA in healthy donors listed by TCRdb under 2017. Library construction relied on the immunoSEQ multiplex PCR assay. A mixture of 60 forward primers for TCR Vbeta segments and 13 reverse primers for TCR Jbeta segments was used in the multiplex PCR. Entries here come from immuneACCESS through TCRdb and include only in-frame sequences with V and J called. Some clones fail to appear in such tables; in the studies checked, an unresolved V gene covers under half of the shortfall, and the cause of the remainder is unknown. The sample table shows about 250,000 clones, and over 70% are seen once. The top ten hold about 0.28% of the sample. Source material: PBMCs. Receptors originate from a girl aged 2 to 9 in good health and CMV-seronegative.

This clone was seen a few times. J is TRBJ1-6 and V is TRBV19, with D uncertain. Germline CDR1 is LNHDA and CDR2 is SQIVND (reference sequence). This CDR3 is built from 15 residues. V lost 1 base to trimming and J lost 10 bases, with 14 bases between them. CDR3 DNA: TGTGCCAGTAGTATAGCTAGAGGCGCCCGATCACCCCTCCACTTT. Protein: CASSIARGARSPLHF.

The rearrangement joins TRBV13 to TRBJ2-7; 7 nucleotides match TRBD1. The J segment lost 0 bases and the V segment lost 5 bases, leaving 4 bases of the junction unmatched. This CDR3 is 14 amino acids long. CDR1 is PRHDT, CDR2 FYEKMQ, per germline (reference sequence). Here the CDR3 reads CASSGQESSYEQYF. CDR3 DNA: TGTGCCAGCAGCGGACAGGAGAGCTCCTACGAGCAGTACTTC. Combining the CDR3 with reference TRBV13 and TRBJ2-7 gives the whole variable domain AAGVIQSPRHLIKEKRETATLKCYPIPRHDTVYWYQQGPGQDPQFLISFYEKMQSDKGSIPDRFSAQQFSDYHSELNMSSLELGDSALYFCASSGQESSYEQYFGPGTRLTVT.

The chain joins TRBV5-1 to TRBJ2-5; 8 positions match TRBD2. The CDR3 runs to 15 residues. The germline gives CDR1 SGHRS, CDR2 YFSETQ. Germline trimming cut 4 bases from V and 5 bases from J; bases unmatched to any gene: 10. The DNA of the CDR3 is TGCGCCAGCAGCGTACCGGGACTAGGTGGGGAGACCCAGTACTTC. Amino acid sequence: CASSVPGLGGETQYF.

This sequence joins TRBV12-5 and TRBJ1-2; unclear D gene. This CDR3 contains 13 residues. Trimming took 4 bases from V and 0 from J, leaving 6 bases between them. Germline V gives CDR1 LGHNT, CDR2 FRNRAP. The CDR3 sequence is CASGSETNYGYTF. The CDR3 coding sequence is TGTGCTAGTGGTTCTGAGACTAACTATGGCTACACCTTC.

J is TRBJ1-4 and V is TRBV5-4; tentative D call: TRBD1 (5 bases). Germline loops: CDR1 SGHNT, CDR2 YYREEE (reference sequence). The CDR3 has 15 residues. The ends were cut back, 3 bases at V and 0 bases at J, with 9 bases in the middle. In DNA, the CDR3 is TGTGCCAGCAGCTCGACAGCCGCAACTAATGAAAAACTGTTTTTT. Protein product: CASSSTAATNEKLFF.

This chain joins TRBV29-1 and TRBJ2-1; 9 nucleotides match TRBD1. Trimming cost V 3 bases and J 1 base; bases outside gene matches: 10. The germline V gene encodes CDR1 SQVTM and CDR2 ANQGSEA. The CDR3 runs to 17 residues. CDR3 in amino acids: CSVDGIKGTGSYNEQFF. Here the CDR3 DNA reads TGCAGCGTTGACGGGATCAAGGGGACAGGGTCCTACAATGAGCAGTTCTTC.

This rearrangement joins TRBV6-1 to TRBJ1-6; the match to TRBD1 covers 8 bases. The length of the CDR3 is 14 residues. Germline CDR1 and CDR2: MNHNS and SASEGT. After removal of 4 bases from V and 8 bases from J, the junction contained 4 bases not matched to a gene. CDR3 nucleotides: TGTGCCAGCAGTGGTCACAGGGGGGATTCACCCCTCCACTTT. It specifies CASSGHRGDSPLHF.

In the case of this clone: Sequence at one end of the junction differs from germline and may be a read error. The chain is built from TRBV4-2 and TRBJ2-7; the match to TRBD2 covers 11 bases. In germline, CDR1 is LGHNA, CDR2 YNFKEQ. The CDR3 runs to 17 residues. Here the CDR3 DNA reads TGTGCCAGCAGCCAGGACAATAGCGGGAGGGCCTCCTACGAGCAGTGCTTC. Residues: CASSQDNSGRASYEQCF.

The chain is built from TRBV29-1 and TRBJ2-3, with 9 bases aligning to TRBD1. J gave up 5 bases and V 1 base, and 1 base lay outside the gene matches. The CDR3 is 13 amino acids. The germline CDR1 and CDR2 sequences are SQVTM and ANQGSEA. The CDR3 sequence: CSVEGQGGDTQYF. The CDR3 region has the DNA TGCAGCGTTGAAGGACAGGGGGGAGATACGCAGTATTTT.

The chain carries TRBV5-1 and TRBJ1-6, with D unresolved. The CDR3 is 15 amino acids. The V end lost 0 bases, the J end lost 5 bases, and 9 bases lay between the germline ends. Germline V CDR1 and CDR2: SGHRS, YFSETQ. CDR3 sequence (DNA): TGCGCCAGCAGCTTGGCGCAACTGGATAATTCACCCCTCCACTTT. Its translation is CASSLAQLDNSPLHF.

This rearrangement joins TRBV18 to TRBJ1-6, with D possibly matching TRBD1 (5 bases). Germline V gene lookup returns CDR1 KGHSH and CDR2 LQKENI. Trimming left V 0 bases short and J 9 bases short, with 12 bases between. The CDR3 sequence is 15 residues long. CDR3 region: CASSPPGGGGSPLHF. As DNA, the CDR3 is TGTGCCAGCTCACCACCGGGGGGGGGTGGTTCACCCCTCCACTTT.

The chain has TRBV21-1 and TRBJ2-7; the table's TRBD2 call for D was not verified on the DNA. TRBV21-1 is a pseudogene segment. The CDR3 runs to 19 residues. CDR3 nucleotides: TGTGCCAGCACCGCACGACCGGGACTAGCGGAAATTAAATCCTACGAGCAGTACTTC. Translating it yields CASTARPGLAEIKSYEQYF.

V usage is TRBV11-2 and J usage is TRBJ2-3; TRBD1 aligns across 8 bases. Looked up from germline, CDR1 is SGHAT and CDR2 is FQNNGV. J lost 0 bases, V lost 4 bases, and 12 bases had no gene match. The CDR3 runs to 18 residues. The CDR3 here is CASSSSRAGGFSTDTQYF. For the CDR3, the DNA is TGTGCCAGCAGCTCCTCCCGGGCAGGGGGCTTCAGCACAGATACGCAGTATTTT.